This T cell receptor (beta chain) was captured in a study of control samples from healthy donors and cancer patients. The germline V gene has CDR1 SGHDT and CDR2 YYEEEE. The CDR3 loop spans 14 amino acids. V shed 5 bases and J 6 bases; nucleotides not matched to a gene: 10. Produced via immunoSEQ multiplex PCR; TCRdb's table is partial and in-frame only. The sample lists tens of thousands of clones; roughly 90% were seen once. This clone has only one observation. The sequenced sample consisted of PBMCs. This rearrangement joins TRBV5-6 to TRBJ2-7; 8 positions match TRBD2. This TCR came from a man aged 40-49 years with colorectal cancer. The DNA of the CDR3 is TGTGCCAGCAGAAGCGGGAGCTCCCCGGTCGAGCAGTACTTC. Protein sequence: CASRSGSSPVEQYF.